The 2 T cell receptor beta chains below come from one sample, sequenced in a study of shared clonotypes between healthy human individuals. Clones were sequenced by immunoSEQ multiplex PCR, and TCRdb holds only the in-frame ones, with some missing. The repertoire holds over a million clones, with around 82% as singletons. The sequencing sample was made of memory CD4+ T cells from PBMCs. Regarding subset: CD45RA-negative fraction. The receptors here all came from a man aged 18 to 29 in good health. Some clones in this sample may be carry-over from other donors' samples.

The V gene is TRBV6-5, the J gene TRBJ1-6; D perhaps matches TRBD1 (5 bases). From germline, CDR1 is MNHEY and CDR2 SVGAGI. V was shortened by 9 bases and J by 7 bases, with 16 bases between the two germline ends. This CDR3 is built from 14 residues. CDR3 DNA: TGTGCCAGTAGAAATTACGGGGACAATTCACCCCTCCACTTT. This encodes CASRNYGDNSPLHF.

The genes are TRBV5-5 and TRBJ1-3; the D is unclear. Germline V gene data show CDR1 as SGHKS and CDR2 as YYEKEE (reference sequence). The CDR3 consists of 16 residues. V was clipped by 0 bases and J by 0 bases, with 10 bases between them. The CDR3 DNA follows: TGTGCCAGCAGCTTGGTTATCGATCCCTCTGGAAACACCATATATTTT. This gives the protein CASSLVIDPSGNTIYF.